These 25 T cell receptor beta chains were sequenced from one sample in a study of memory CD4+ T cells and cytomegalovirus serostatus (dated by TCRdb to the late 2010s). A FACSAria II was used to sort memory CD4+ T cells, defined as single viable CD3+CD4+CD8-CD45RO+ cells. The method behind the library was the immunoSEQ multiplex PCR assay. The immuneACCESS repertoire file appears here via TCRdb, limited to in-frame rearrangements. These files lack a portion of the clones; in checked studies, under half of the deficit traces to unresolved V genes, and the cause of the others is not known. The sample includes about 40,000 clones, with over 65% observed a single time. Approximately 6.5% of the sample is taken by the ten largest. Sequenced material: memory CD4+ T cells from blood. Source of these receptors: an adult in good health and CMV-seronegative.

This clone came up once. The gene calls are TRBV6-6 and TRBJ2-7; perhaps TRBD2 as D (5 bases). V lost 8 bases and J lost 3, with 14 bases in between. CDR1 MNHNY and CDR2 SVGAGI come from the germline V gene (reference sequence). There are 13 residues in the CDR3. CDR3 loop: CASGSPLYYEQYF. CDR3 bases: TGTGCCAGCGGGAGCCCCCTGTACTACGAGCAGTACTTC.

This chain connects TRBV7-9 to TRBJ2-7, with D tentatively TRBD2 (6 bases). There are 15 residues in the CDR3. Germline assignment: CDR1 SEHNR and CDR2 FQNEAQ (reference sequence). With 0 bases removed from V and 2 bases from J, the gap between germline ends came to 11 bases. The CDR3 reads CASSLAGGRAYEQYF. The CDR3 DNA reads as TGTGCCAGCAGCTTAGCTGGGGGGAGAGCCTACGAGCAGTACTTC.

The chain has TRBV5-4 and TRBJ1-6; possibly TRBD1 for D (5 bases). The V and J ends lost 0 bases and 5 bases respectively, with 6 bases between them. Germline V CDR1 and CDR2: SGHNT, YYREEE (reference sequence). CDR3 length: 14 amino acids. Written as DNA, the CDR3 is TGTGCCAGCAGCTTGGGACAGAATAATTCACCCCTCCACTTT. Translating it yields CASSLGQNNSPLHF.

The CDR3 here is CASSQQTLGTEAFF. CDR3 coding DNA: TGCGCCAGCAGCCAACAGACCCTAGGCACTGAAGCTTTCTTT. The J gene is TRBJ1-1, the V gene TRBV4-1; D not resolved. CDR1 MGHRA and CDR2 YSYEKL come from the germline V gene. The CDR3 covers 14 residues. Trimming took 2 bases from V and 4 from J, leaving 11 bases between them.

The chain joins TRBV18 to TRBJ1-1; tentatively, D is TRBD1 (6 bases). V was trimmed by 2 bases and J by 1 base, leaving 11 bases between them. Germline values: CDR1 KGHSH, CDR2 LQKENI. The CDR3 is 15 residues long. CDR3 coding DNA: TGTGCCAGCTCACCAGGGGGGCCAGGGAACACTGAAGCTTTCTTT. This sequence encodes CASSPGGPGNTEAFF.

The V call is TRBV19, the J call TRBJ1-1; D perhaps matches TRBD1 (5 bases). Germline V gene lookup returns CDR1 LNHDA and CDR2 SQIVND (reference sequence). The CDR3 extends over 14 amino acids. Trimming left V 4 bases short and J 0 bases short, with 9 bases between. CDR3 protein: CASSTGPMNTEAFF. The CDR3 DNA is TGTGCCAGTAGTACGGGACCGATGAACACTGAAGCTTTCTTT.

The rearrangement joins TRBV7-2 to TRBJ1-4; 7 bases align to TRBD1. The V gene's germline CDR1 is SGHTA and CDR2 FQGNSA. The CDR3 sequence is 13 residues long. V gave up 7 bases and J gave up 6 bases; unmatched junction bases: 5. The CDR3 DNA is TGTGCCAGCACGGGGAGGGGGCATGAAAAACTGTTTTTT. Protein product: CASTGRGHEKLFF.

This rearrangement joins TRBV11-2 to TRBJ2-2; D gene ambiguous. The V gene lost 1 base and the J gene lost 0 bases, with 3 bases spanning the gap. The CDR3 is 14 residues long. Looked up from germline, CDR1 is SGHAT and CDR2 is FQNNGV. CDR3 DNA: TGTGCCAGCAGCTTAGGTCCGAACACCGGGGAGCTGTTTTTT. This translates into CASSLGPNTGELFF.

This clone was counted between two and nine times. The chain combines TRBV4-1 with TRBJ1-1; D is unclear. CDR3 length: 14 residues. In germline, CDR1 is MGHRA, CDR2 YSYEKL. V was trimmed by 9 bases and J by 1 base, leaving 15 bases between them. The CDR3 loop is CASRGVLKNTEAFF. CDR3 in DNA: TGCGCCAGTCGCGGGGTCCTCAAGAACACTGAAGCTTTCTTT.

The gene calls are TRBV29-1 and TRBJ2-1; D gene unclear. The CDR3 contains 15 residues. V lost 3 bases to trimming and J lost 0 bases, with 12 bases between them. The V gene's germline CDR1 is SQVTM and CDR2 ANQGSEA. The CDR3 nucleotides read TGCAGCGTTGATACTACCTACAGCTCCTACAATGAGCAGTTCTTC. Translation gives CSVDTTYSSYNEQFF.

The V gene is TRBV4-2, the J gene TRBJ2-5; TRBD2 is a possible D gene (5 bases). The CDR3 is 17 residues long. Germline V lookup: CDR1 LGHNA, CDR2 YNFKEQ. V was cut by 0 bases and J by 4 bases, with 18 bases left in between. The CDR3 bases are TGTGCCAGCAGCCAAGAAGGAATTAGGCTAGCAGGAGAGACCCAGTACTTC. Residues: CASSQEGIRLAGETQYF.

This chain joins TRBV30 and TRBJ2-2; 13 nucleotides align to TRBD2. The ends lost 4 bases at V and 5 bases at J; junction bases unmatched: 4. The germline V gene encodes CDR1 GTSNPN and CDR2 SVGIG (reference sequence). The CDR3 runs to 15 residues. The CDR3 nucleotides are TGTGCCTGGAAAAGGGGACTAGCGGGAACCGGGGAGCTGTTTTTT. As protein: CAWKRGLAGTGELFF. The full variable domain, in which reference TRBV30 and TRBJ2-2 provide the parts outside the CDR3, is SQTIHQWPATLVQPVGSPLSLECTVEGTSNPNLYWYRQAAGRGLQLLFYSVGIGQISSEVPQNLSASRPQDRQFILSSKKLLLSDSGFYLCAWKRGLAGTGELFFGEGSRLTVL.

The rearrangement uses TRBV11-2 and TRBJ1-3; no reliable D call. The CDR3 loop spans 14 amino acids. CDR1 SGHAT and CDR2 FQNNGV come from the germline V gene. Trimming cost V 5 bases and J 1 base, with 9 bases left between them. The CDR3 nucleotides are TGTGCCAGCAGCAACCAGGAATCTGGAAACACCATATATTTT. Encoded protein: CASSNQESGNTIYF.

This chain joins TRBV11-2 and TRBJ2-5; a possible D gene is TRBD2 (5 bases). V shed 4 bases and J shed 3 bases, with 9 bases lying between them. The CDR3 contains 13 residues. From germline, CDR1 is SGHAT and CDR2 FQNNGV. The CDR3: CASSSPGKETQYF. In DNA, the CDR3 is TGTGCCAGCAGCTCCCCCGGGAAAGAGACCCAGTACTTC.

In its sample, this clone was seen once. The CDR3 sequence is CASSLGGTPQETQYF. For the CDR3, the DNA is TGTGCCAGCAGCTTGGGTGGGACACCCCAAGAGACCCAGTACTTC. V is TRBV5-8 and J is TRBJ2-5; D might be TRBD1 (6 bases). Germline V gene sequence: CDR1 SGHTS, CDR2 YDEGEE. V dropped 0 bases and J dropped 1 base, with 10 bases sitting between them. The CDR3 is 15 amino acids.

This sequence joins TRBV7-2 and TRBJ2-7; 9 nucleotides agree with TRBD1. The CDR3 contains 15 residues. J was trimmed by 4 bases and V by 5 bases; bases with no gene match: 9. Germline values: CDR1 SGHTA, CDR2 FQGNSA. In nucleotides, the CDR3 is TGTGCCAGCAGCCAAAGGACAGGGGTAATGTACGAGCAGTACTTC. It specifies CASSQRTGVMYEQYF.

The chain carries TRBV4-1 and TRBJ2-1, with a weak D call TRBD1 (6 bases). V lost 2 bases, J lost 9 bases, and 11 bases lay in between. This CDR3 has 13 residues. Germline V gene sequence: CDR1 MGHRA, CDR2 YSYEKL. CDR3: CASSQRTEVEQFF. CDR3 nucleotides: TGCGCCAGCAGCCAAAGGACAGAGGTTGAGCAGTTCTTC.

CDR3 loop: CASRARGGNNQPQHF. In nucleotides, the CDR3 is TGTGCCAGTAGGGCTCGGGGGGGTAACAATCAGCCCCAGCATTTT. This chain connects TRBV19 to TRBJ1-5; a possible D gene is TRBD1 (5 bases). Germline V gene data show CDR1 as LNHDA and CDR2 as SQIVND (reference sequence). This CDR3 spans 15 amino acids. V was trimmed by 6 bases and J by 3 bases, leaving 15 bases between them.

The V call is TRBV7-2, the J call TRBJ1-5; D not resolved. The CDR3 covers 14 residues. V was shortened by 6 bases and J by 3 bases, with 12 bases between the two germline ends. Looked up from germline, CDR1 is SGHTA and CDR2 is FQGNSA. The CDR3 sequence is CASSSDGNNQPQHF. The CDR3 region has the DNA TGTGCCAGCAGTTCGGACGGAAACAATCAGCCCCAGCATTTT.

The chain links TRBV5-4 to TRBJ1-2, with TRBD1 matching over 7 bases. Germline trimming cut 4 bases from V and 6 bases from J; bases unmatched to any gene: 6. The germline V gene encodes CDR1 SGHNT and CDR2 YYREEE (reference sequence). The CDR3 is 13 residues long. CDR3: CASSTDRAHGYTF. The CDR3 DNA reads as TGTGCCAGCAGCACCGACAGGGCCCATGGCTACACCTTC.

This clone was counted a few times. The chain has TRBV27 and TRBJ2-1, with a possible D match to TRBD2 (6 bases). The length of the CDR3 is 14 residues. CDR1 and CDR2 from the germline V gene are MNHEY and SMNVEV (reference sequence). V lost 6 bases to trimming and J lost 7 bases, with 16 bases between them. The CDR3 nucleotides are TGTGCCAGCAGCCTGTGGGGAGGAGAGAATGAGCAGTTCTTC. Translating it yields CASSLWGGENEQFF.

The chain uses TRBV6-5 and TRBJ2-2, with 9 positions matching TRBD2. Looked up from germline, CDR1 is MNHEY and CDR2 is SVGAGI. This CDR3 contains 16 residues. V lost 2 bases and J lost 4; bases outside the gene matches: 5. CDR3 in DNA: TGTGCCAGCAGTTACGGGACTAGCCAACTCACCGGGGAGCTGTTTTTT. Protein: CASSYGTSQLTGELFF.

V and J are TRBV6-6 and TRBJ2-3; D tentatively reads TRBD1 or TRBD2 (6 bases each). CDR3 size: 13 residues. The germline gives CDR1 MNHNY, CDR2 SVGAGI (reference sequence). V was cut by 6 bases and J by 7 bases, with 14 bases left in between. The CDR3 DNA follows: TGTGCCAGCAGCACGGGGGCGAGTTATACGCAGTATTTT. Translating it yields CASSTGASYTQYF.

The CDR3 region has the DNA TGTGCCAGCAGGGGGCGGAGCAATCAGCCCCAGCATTTT. This gives the protein CASRGRSNQPQHF. The rearrangement uses TRBV9 and TRBJ1-5; maybe TRBD1 (5 bases). Germline-derived CDR1 and CDR2 are SGDLS and YYNGEE. Trimming stripped 5 bases from V and 1 base from J, with 7 bases between. CDR3 length: 13 residues.

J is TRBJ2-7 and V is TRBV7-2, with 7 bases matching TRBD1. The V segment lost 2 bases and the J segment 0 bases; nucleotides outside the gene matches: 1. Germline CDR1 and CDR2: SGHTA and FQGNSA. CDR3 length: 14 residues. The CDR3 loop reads CASSLRGLSYEQYF. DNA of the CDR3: TGTGCCAGCAGCTTAAGGGGGCTCTCCTACGAGCAGTACTTC.